This TCR beta chain was captured by sequencing in a study of siplizumab effects on memory and regulatory T cells. From germline, CDR1 is MNHEY and CDR2 SVGAGI. The CDR3 totals 14 residues. The V end was cut by 5 bases, the J end by 5 bases, with 15 bases between. The data were produced by immunoSEQ multiplex PCR, yet TCRdb's version contains in-frame clones alone and is incomplete. The sample lists about 100,000 clones, approximately 94% occurring once. Material: non-Treg CD4+ T cells sorted from blood. The V and J genes are TRBV6-5 and TRBJ1-1; the D gene is possibly TRBD1 (5 bases). This TCR came from a human donor in good health. In nucleotides, the CDR3 is TGTGCCAGCAGTCCCCCGGGGGGGAAAACTGAAGCTTTCTTT. Its translation: CASSPPGGKTEAFF.